What follows are 10 T cell receptor beta chains derived from one specimen sequenced in a study of shared clonotypes between healthy human individuals. CD8 cells classed as naive were CD45RO-negative and positively selected for CCR7, excluding terminally differentiated effector memory CD45RA+ cells. Assay used: immunoSEQ multiplex PCR; TCRdb lists only in-frame clones, some missing. Of hundreds of thousands of clones in the sample, approximately 96% were seen once. The sequenced sample consisted of naive CD8+ T cells sorted from blood. These receptors were obtained from a woman in her 30s in good health.

This sequence joins TRBV5-6 and TRBJ2-6; D not certain. V was cut by 2 bases and J by 0 bases, with 12 bases left in between. This CDR3 spans 17 amino acids. Germline CDR1 SGHDT, CDR2 YYEEEE. The CDR3 protein is CASSLYRSLSGANVLTF. DNA for the CDR3: TGTGCCAGCAGCTTATACAGATCCCTCTCTGGGGCCAACGTCCTGACTTTC.

This clone was seen a single time. This chain connects TRBV2 to TRBJ2-1; tentative D call: TRBD2 (6 bases). The CDR3 has 12 residues. With 3 bases removed from V and 6 bases from J, the gap between germline ends came to 6 bases. Germline CDR1 reads SNHLY; CDR2 reads FYNNEI. CDR3 amino acids: CASSEGGNEQFF. CDR3 DNA sequence: TGTGCCAGCAGTGAGGGGGGCAATGAGCAGTTCTTC.

The chain employs TRBV7-9 and TRBJ2-7; 7 bases agree with TRBD1. The CDR3 spans 14 residues. Losses at the gene ends were 5 bases for V and 0 bases for J; bases not matched to a gene: 4. CDR1 is SEHNR, CDR2 FQNEAQ, per germline (reference sequence). CDR3 protein: CASSATGSSYEQYF. The CDR3, as DNA: TGTGCCAGCAGCGCGACAGGGAGCTCCTACGAGCAGTACTTC.

The rearrangement uses TRBV27 and TRBJ1-2; no clear D gene. The CDR3 is 16 residues long. CDR1 is MNHEY and CDR2 is SMNVEV in the germline V gene (reference sequence). V lost 6 bases, J lost 3 bases, and 20 bases lay in between. CDR3 in amino acids: CASSPMGGFSHYGYTF. CDR3 coding DNA: TGTGCCAGCAGCCCGATGGGCGGGTTCTCCCACTATGGCTACACCTTC.

The chain employs TRBV27 and TRBJ2-7; D might be TRBD1 or TRBD2, each matching 6 bases. In germline, CDR1 is MNHEY, CDR2 SMNVEV (reference sequence). Trimming cost V 4 bases and J 5 bases, with 24 bases left between them. This CDR3 has 17 residues. CDR3 protein: CASSSLTPTGAVNEQYF. DNA for the CDR3: TGTGCCAGCAGTTCACTGACGCCAACGGGGGCAGTAAACGAGCAGTACTTC.

V gene TRBV5-6 combines with J gene TRBJ2-2; 11 bases fit TRBD2. Unmatched junction bases numbered 1, after V lost 0 bases and J lost 0 bases. Germline V CDR1 and CDR2: SGHDT, YYEEEE. The CDR3 sequence is 17 residues long. The chain's CDR3 is CASSLELAGANTGELFF. CDR3 coding DNA: TGTGCCAGCAGCTTGGAACTAGCGGGAGCGAACACCGGGGAGCTGTTTTTT.

This chain connects TRBV4-1 to TRBJ2-2; 11 positions agree with TRBD2. CDR3 length: 18 amino acids. Losses at the gene ends were 1 base for V and 2 bases for J; bases not matched to a gene: 6. Per the germline V gene, CDR1 is MGHRA and CDR2 is YSYEKL. The CDR3 region has the DNA TGCGCCAGCAGCCAAGCGGATAGCGGGAGGGGAAACACCGGGGAGCTGTTTTTT. It translates to CASSQADSGRGNTGELFF.

Details on this clone: One end of the junction varies from germline; a read error may be responsible. The rearrangement uses TRBV7-9 and TRBJ1-1, with no clear D. The length of the CDR3 is 8 residues. CDR1 is SEHNR, CDR2 FQNEAQ, per germline (reference sequence). The CDR3 nucleotides are TGTGCCAGCAGCTTAGCGCACTTT. Amino acids: CASSLAHF.

This chain connects TRBV28 to TRBJ1-1, with TRBD1 as a possible D gene (6 bases). In germline, CDR1 is MDHEN, CDR2 SYDVKM. The CDR3 sequence is 13 residues long. The V gene lost 2 bases and the J gene lost 6 bases, with 10 bases spanning the gap. The CDR3 DNA is TGTGCCAGCAGTTTAACAGGGAGCGCTGAAGCTTTCTTT. Protein product: CASSLTGSAEAFF.

CDR3 protein: CASSKGGVAGRGGDF. DNA for the CDR3: TGTGCCAGCAGCAAGGGGGGGGTAGCGGGTCGAGGCGGAGATTTT. J is TRBJ2-3 and V is TRBV21-1; the table's D call of TRBD2 was not tested on the DNA. TRBV21-1 is an annotated pseudogene. CDR3 length: 15 amino acids.